The present T cell receptor (beta chain) was sequenced within a study of T cell responses to AZD1222 COVID-19 vaccine. This clone was detected once. Its antigen is undetermined. Some clones are missing from TCRdb's copy, which holds only in-frame ones; the method was immunoSEQ multiplex PCR. Among about 140,000 clones listed, roughly 90% were seen once. Study outcomes and limitations: Spike as a whole was targeted by vaccine-associated CD4 TCRs, dominant at 160-218 and 743-854.

From germline, CDR1 is MDHEN and CDR2 SYDVKM. This CDR3 is built from 16 residues. The V and J ends lost 4 bases and 6 bases, in that order; junction bases with no gene match: 11. This material consisted of peripheral blood, taken 28 days after the second AZD1222 dose. This chain joins TRBV28 and TRBJ1-4; TRBD1 aligns across 7 bases. The TCR comes from an adult who received the AZD1222 COVID-19 vaccine. The CDR3 bases are TGTGCCAGCAGTTGGGCCAGGACAGGCCAGGATGAAAAACTGTTTTTT. Translation gives CASSWARTGQDEKLFF.